The 26 T cell receptor beta chains below were found in one sample sequenced in a study of human T cells and chemical hapten exposure. Time point reported: pre-sensitization, week 0. Treatment described: therapeutic diphenylcyclopropenone sensitization with weekly scalp DPC. One entry per CDR3 protein results from TCRdb running MiXCR on the RACE reads. The sample consists of more than 300,000 distinct CDR3 sequences, about 5% of them appearing once. The sequences come from whole blood, collected in connection with sensitization to the hapten diphenylcyclopropenone (DPC). Source of these receptors: a woman under 30 with alopecia areata. Some clones in this sample may be carry-over from other donors' samples.

The V call is TRBV6-1, the J call TRBJ1-6; 8 bases are shared with TRBD1. The CDR3 runs 18 residues. Germline V gene sequence: CDR1 MNHNS, CDR2 SASEGT. Trimming cost V 5 bases and J 6 bases; bases outside gene matches: 15. The CDR3 DNA is TGTGCCAGCAGTCAAACCCCCTCAGGGGGCGCGCGTAATTCACCCCTCCACTTT. It translates to CASSQTPSGGARNSPLHF.

This rearrangement joins TRBV7-9 to TRBJ1-4; 8 nucleotides align to TRBD1. V dropped 0 bases and J dropped 7; count of bases not matched to a gene: 4. CDR3 length equals 15 residues. Germline V CDR1 and CDR2: SEHNR, FQNEAQ (reference sequence). The CDR3 coding sequence is TGTGCCAGCAGCTTAGCTGGGACAGGAGGTGAAAAACTGTTTTTT. This sequence encodes CASSLAGTGGEKLFF.

This clonotype was counted a few times. The rearrangement joins TRBV7-2 to TRBJ1-1; D gene unclear. The CDR3 length is 16 residues. V dropped 1 base and J dropped 1 base, with 13 bases sitting between them. Germline V gives CDR1 SGHTA, CDR2 FQGNSA. The CDR3 DNA reads TGTGCCAGCAGCTTAGGGGTAGGGCCGTGGAACACTGAAGCTTTCTTT. As protein: CASSLGVGPWNTEAFF.

This clonotype was counted a few times. The CDR3 nucleotides read TGCGCCAGCAGCCGACCCAGGGGTCCGACCTACGAGCAGTACTTC. Residues: CASSRPRGPTYEQYF. The chain joins TRBV4-3 to TRBJ2-7, with D possibly TRBD1 on 6 matching bases. This CDR3 has 15 residues. Deletions cut 4 bases from V and 2 bases from J, with 15 bases between. CDR1 LGHNA and CDR2 YSLEER come from the germline V gene.

The sample holds a few counts of this clonotype. The chain carries TRBV20-1 and TRBJ1-5; D may be TRBD1 (6 bases). Per germline, CDR1 DFQATT and CDR2 SNEGSKA (reference sequence). The V and J ends lost 1 base and 2 bases respectively, with 15 bases between them. This CDR3 is built from 16 residues. This chain's CDR3 is CSARGFLQGGNQPQHF. In DNA form, the CDR3 reads TGCAGTGCTAGAGGGTTCTTACAGGGAGGCAATCAGCCCCAGCATTTT.

This clonotype was recorded at least ten times. The chain combines TRBV7-2 with TRBJ2-3; 9 bases are shared with TRBD2. V lost 4 bases to trimming and J lost 1 base; unmatched junction nucleotides: 3. From germline, CDR1 is SGHTA and CDR2 FQGNSA. The CDR3 length is 15 residues. The DNA of the CDR3 is TGTGCCAGCAGCTCGATAGCGGGGGGCACAGATACGCAGTATTTT. This gives the protein CASSSIAGGTDTQYF.

Note on this clonotype: A much larger clone differs by one base, so this may be a read error. The chain carries TRBV2 and TRBJ2-6; D gene ambiguous. Per the germline V gene, CDR1 is SNHLY and CDR2 is FYNNEI. The CDR3 consists of 13 residues. V dropped 7 bases and J dropped 0 bases, with 4 bases sitting between them. The CDR3 DNA reads TGTGCCAGCAAGCTCTCTGGGGCCAACGTCCTGACTTTC. Translated: CASKLSGANVLTF.

This clonotype was seen ten or more times. The chain carries TRBV5-1 and TRBJ2-7, with TRBD2 identical over 11 bases. Losses at the gene ends were 4 bases for V and 7 bases for J; bases not matched to a gene: 10. The CDR3 is made up of 15 amino acids. Germline values: CDR1 SGHRS, CDR2 YFSETQ. CDR3 region: CASSPVPLAGVEQYF. The CDR3 DNA reads as TGCGCCAGCAGCCCGGTCCCACTAGCGGGGGTGGAGCAGTACTTC. Full variable domain (rest looked up from reference TRBV5-1 and TRBJ2-7): KAGVTQTPRYLIKTRGQQVTLSCSPISGHRSVSWYQQTPGQGLQFLFEYFSETQRNKGNFPGRFSGRQFSNSRSEMNVSTLELGDSALYLCASSPVPLAGVEQYFGPGTRLTVT.

A word on this clonotype: This may stem from a read error, because a much larger clone lies one nucleotide away. The rearrangement uses TRBV6-2 or TRBV6-3 and TRBJ2-7; TRBD1 aligns across 7 bases. Germline assignment: CDR1 MNHEY and CDR2 SVGEGT. The CDR3 covers 13 residues. The J segment lost 2 bases and the V segment lost 5 bases, leaving 3 bases of the junction unmatched. CDR3 region: CASSRTGTYEQYF. CDR3 sequence (DNA): TGTGCCAGCAGTCGGACAGGCACCTACGAGCAGTACTTC.

This clonotype was seen at least ten times. This chain joins TRBV12-3 or TRBV12-4 and TRBJ1-2; D ambiguous. The CDR3 runs to 15 residues. Trimming took off 4 bases at V and 8 bases at J, with 20 bases between the two ends. CDR3 residues: CASSSTLTDAGGYTF. The CDR3 DNA sequence: TGTGCCAGCAGTTCGACGCTAACCGACGCCGGGGGCTACACCTTC.

CDR3 bases: TGTGCCAGCAGCGTATACCCCGCAGTAAACTATGGCTACACCTTC. Translated, it gives CASSVYPAVNYGYTF. The chain joins TRBV9 to TRBJ1-2; unclear D gene. The CDR3 runs 15 residues. The germline V gene has CDR1 SGDLS and CDR2 YYNGEE. The V gene lost 1 base and the J gene lost 2 bases, with 12 bases spanning the gap.

This clonotype was picked up a small number of times. The chain joins TRBV5-1 to TRBJ2-3, with D uncertain. V was pared by 0 bases and J by 1 base, with 9 bases between. This CDR3 contains 15 residues. In germline, CDR1 is SGHRS, CDR2 YFSETQ. As DNA, the CDR3 is TGCGCCAGCAGCTTGGAAAATGGGGGCACAGATACGCAGTATTTT. It codes for CASSLENGGTDTQYF.

The chain links TRBV12-3 or TRBV12-4 to TRBJ2-5, with 10 bases aligning to TRBD1. J lost 4 bases, V lost 5 bases, and 10 bases had no gene match. There are 16 residues in the CDR3. The CDR3 spells CASSALTRDRGETQYF. CDR3 DNA: TGTGCCAGCAGTGCTCTGACCCGGGACAGGGGAGAGACCCAGTACTTC.

V usage is TRBV4-3 and J usage is TRBJ2-1; TRBD2 matches 7 bases. The germline V gene has CDR1 LGHNA and CDR2 YSLEER. Unmatched junction bases numbered 7, after V lost 1 base and J lost 7 bases. The CDR3 spans 15 residues. CDR3 DNA: TGCGCCAGCAGCCAAGGGTCGGGAGGAGGGAATGAGCAGTTCTTC. Translation: CASSQGSGGGNEQFF.

Concerning this clonotype itself: A much larger clone lies a single base off, so this may be a read error. V is TRBV5-5 and J is TRBJ2-7; D not resolved. Germline CDR1 SGHKS, CDR2 YYEKEE (reference sequence). The CDR3 contains 14 residues. V lost 7 bases and J lost 4, with 18 bases in between. For the CDR3, the DNA is TGTGCCAGCCAACTGACCCTTTCGAGGTACGAGCAGTACTTC. Translated: CASQLTLSRYEQYF. Variable domain in full (rest from reference TRBV5-5 and TRBJ2-7): DAGVTQSPTHLIKTRGQQVTLRCSPISGHKSVSWYQQVLGQGPQFIFQYYEKEERGRGNFPDRFSARQFPNYSSELNVNALLLGDSALYLCASQLTLSRYEQYFGPGTRLTVT.

There are a few counts of this clonotype. The chain is built from TRBV7-9 and TRBJ1-2; 10 bases line up with TRBD1. This CDR3 is built from 15 residues. Germline lookup yields CDR1 SEHNR and CDR2 FQNEAQ (reference sequence). With V trimmed by 2 bases and J by 6 bases, 6 bases remained unmatched. The CDR3 nucleotides are TGTGCCAGCAGCTTACCGGGACAGGGGTTTCATGGCTACACCTTC. It is translated as CASSLPGQGFHGYTF.

The rearrangement links TRBV6-6 to TRBJ2-5; the match to TRBD2 covers 8 bases. Germline V gene lookup returns CDR1 MNHNY and CDR2 SVGAGI (reference sequence). V shed 4 bases, J shed 5 bases, and the junction held 3 bases outside the gene matches. The CDR3 is made up of 13 amino acids. The CDR3 nucleotides are TGTGCCAGCAGTTCGGGGGGGCCGGAGACCCAGTACTTC. Its protein product is CASSSGGPETQYF.

This clonotype was detected ten times or more. The J gene is TRBJ2-1, the V gene TRBV7-9; tentative D call: TRBD2 (6 bases). This CDR3 spans 16 amino acids. The V gene lost 0 bases and the J gene lost 4 bases, with 13 bases spanning the gap. Germline assignment: CDR1 SEHNR and CDR2 FQNEAQ (reference sequence). The CDR3 bases are TGTGCCAGCAGCTTAGCGGGGGGAGACAAGTACAATGAGCAGTTCTTC. Translation: CASSLAGGDKYNEQFF. Based on the CDR3 plus reference TRBV7-9 and TRBJ2-1, the full variable domain is DTGVSQNPRHKITKRGQNVTFRCDPISEHNRLYWYRQTLGQGPEFLTYFQNEAQLEKSRLLSDRFSAERPKGSFSTLEIQRTEQGDSAMYLCASSLAGGDKYNEQFFGPGTRLTVL.

This chain links TRBV12-3 or TRBV12-4 with TRBJ2-1, with 8 bases aligning to TRBD1. The ends lost 6 bases at V and 6 bases at J; junction bases unmatched: 10. This CDR3 region has 15 residues. CDR3 DNA sequence: TGTGCCAGCAGCCCCCGCGTACAGGGGGGCAATGAGCAGTTCTTC. Protein: CASSPRVQGGNEQFF.

In this sample, this clonotype turned up a few times. The V and J genes are TRBV24-1 and TRBJ1-4; weak D call: TRBD1 (5 bases). This CDR3 has 15 residues. CDR1 and CDR2 from the germline V gene are KGHDR and SFDVKD. V lost 2 bases to trimming and J lost 7 bases, with 13 bases between them. The DNA for the CDR3 is TGTGCCACCAGTGATTCGACCGGGACGGCTGAAAAACTGTTTTTT. Translated: CATSDSTGTAEKLFF.

This clonotype showed up many times. The CDR3 nucleotides are TGTGCCAGCAGTGTGAGCGGGGGGGCTGCCTACGAGCAGTACTTC. Translating gives CASSVSGGAAYEQYF. The rearrangement links TRBV6-1 to TRBJ2-7; 10 bases fit TRBD2. This CDR3 spans 15 amino acids. Germline CDR1 and CDR2: MNHNS and SASEGT. Trimming took 4 bases from V and 2 from J; bases not matched to a gene: 5.

By share of the sample, this clonotype is medium-sized. V and J are TRBV11-1 and TRBJ1-2, with no clear D. V was trimmed by 0 bases and J by 1 base, leaving 24 bases between them. There are 20 residues in the CDR3. Germline V CDR1 and CDR2: SGHAT, FQDESV (reference sequence). The CDR3 region has the DNA TGTGCCAGCAGCTTAGCGCTTTGGGGAGAGACACACCACCGTAACTATGGCTACACCTTC. This gives the protein CASSLALWGETHHRNYGYTF.

The chain recombines TRBV6-1 with TRBJ2-7; tentatively, D is TRBD1 (6 bases). The CDR3 consists of 14 residues. Trimming stripped 8 bases from V and 5 bases from J, with 19 bases between. CDR1 is MNHNS and CDR2 is SASEGT in the germline V gene. The CDR3 coding sequence is TGTGCCAGCCGCGGTCTAGGGGGTATGAACGAGCAGTACTTC. Translation gives CASRGLGGMNEQYF.

In its sample, this clonotype was seen a few times. This chain joins TRBV7-9 and TRBJ1-2; perhaps TRBD1 as D (6 bases). Trimming took 5 bases from V and 5 from J, leaving 15 bases between them. The germline V gene encodes CDR1 SEHNR and CDR2 FQNEAQ (reference sequence). The CDR3 runs to 14 residues. The CDR3: CASSPRTERYGYTF. The CDR3 DNA follows: TGTGCCAGCAGCCCGCGGACAGAACGGTATGGCTACACCTTC.

This clonotype occurred many times. The J gene is TRBJ1-1, the V gene TRBV5-5; no clear D. The V gene's germline CDR1 is SGHKS and CDR2 YYEKEE (reference sequence). V lost 5 bases, J lost 3 bases, and 11 bases lay in between. The CDR3 totals 13 residues. The CDR3 region has the DNA TGTGCCAGCAGTGGCCAAACAGACACTGAAGCTTTCTTT. Translated, it gives CASSGQTDTEAFF.

The table lists this clonotype with a few counts. At one of its ends the junction is not consistent with the germline gene, which may arise from a read error. The V call is TRBV7-9, the J call TRBJ2-5, with 10 bases aligning to TRBD2. The V gene's germline CDR1 is SEHNR and CDR2 FQNEAQ (reference sequence). The CDR3 consists of 13 residues. The CDR3 region has the DNA TGTGCCAGCAGCGTAGCGGGGGGAGAGACCCAGTACTTC. Its translation is CASSVAGGETQYF.